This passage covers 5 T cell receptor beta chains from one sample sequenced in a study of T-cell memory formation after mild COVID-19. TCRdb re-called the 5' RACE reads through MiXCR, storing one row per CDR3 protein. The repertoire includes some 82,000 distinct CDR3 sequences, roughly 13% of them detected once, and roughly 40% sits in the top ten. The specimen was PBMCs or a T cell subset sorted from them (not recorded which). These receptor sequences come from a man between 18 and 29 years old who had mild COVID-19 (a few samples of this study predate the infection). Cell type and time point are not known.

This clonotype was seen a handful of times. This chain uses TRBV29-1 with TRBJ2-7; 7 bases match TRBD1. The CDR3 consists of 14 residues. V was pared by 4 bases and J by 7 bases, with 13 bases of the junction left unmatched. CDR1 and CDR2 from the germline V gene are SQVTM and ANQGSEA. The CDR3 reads CSVGPGTVGWEQYF. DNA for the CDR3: TGCAGCGTTGGACCCGGGACAGTGGGTTGGGAGCAGTACTTC.

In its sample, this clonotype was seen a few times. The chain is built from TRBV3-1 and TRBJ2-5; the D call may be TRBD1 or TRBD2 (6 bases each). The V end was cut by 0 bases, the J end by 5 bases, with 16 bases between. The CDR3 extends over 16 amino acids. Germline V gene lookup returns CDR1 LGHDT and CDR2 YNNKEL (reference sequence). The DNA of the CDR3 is TGTGCCAGCAGCCAAGAGTTGGGGGGCGCGGAGGAGACCCAGTACTTC. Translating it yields CASSQELGGAEETQYF.

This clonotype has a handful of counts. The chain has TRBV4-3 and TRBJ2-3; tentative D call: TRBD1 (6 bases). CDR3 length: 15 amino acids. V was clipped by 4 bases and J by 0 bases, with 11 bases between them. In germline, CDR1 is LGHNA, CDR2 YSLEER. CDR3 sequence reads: CASSPQGYSTDTQYF. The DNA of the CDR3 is TGCGCCAGCAGCCCTCAGGGGTACAGCACAGATACGCAGTATTTT.

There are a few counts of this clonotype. The DNA for the CDR3 is TGCAGTGCCCTTGGGACGGGGGGCCCTGAAGCTTTCTTT. Encoded protein: CSALGTGGPEAFF. The chain employs TRBV20-1 and TRBJ1-1; D might be TRBD1 (6 bases). The CDR3 has 13 residues. Trimming stripped 6 bases from V and 6 bases from J, with 17 bases between. Germline V gene lookup returns CDR1 DFQATT and CDR2 SNEGSKA (reference sequence).

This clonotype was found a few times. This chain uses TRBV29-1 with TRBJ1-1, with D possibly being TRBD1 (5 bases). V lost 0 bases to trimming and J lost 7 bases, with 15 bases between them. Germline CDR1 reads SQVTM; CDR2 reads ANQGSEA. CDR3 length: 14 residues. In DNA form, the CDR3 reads TGCAGCGTTGAAGATTGGAACAGGTTCGGTGAAGCTTTCTTT. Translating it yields CSVEDWNRFGEAFF.